What follows is one T cell receptor beta chain and its context. Antigen: not known. Clones were sequenced by immunoSEQ multiplex PCR, and TCRdb holds only the in-frame ones, with some missing. The repertoire consists of 70,000 or so clones, with under 85% occurring once and the leading ten covering about 4.7%. The data were obtained in a study of vaccination effects on CD4 cells after COVID-19. Findings and limits, study-wide: Spike-reactive clones detected post-vaccine in convalescents consisted mainly of new vaccine-induced clones. In the study, convalescent patients were few, and early post-infection timepoints were absent. Substantial clonal contraction characterized both infection- and vaccine-induced clones late after vaccination.

Germline V gene sequence: CDR1 SGHNT, CDR2 YYREEE (reference sequence). Deletions cut 2 bases from V and 2 bases from J, with 8 bases between. The CDR3 has 15 amino acids. Sequencing in the ViraFEST assay came after antigen-specific CD4+ T cells had been expanded with viral peptide pools, which were used to stimulate PBMC. Between days 9 and 10 of culture, CD4+ T cells were separated out. Documented for the person is a PCR-confirmed SARS-CoV-2 infection occurring between March and December 2020. It was with around 10 IU/ml IL-2 and 10 ug/ml peptides that 1.8 million or so PBMC per well were cultured.

This TCR came from a human donor who had a prior SARS-CoV-2 infection. This chain links TRBV5-4 with TRBJ2-6, with D possibly being TRBD2 (6 bases). Sequences were derived from CD4+ T cells from PBMCs cultured with HIV peptides, sampled before COVID-19 vaccination. The subset here: HIV-1 Nef peptide pool negative control/reference culture. Here the CDR3 DNA reads TGTGCCAGCAGCTTCGGGGGTACTGGGGCCAACGTCCTGACTTTC. Encoded protein: CASSFGGTGANVLTF.